The 10 T cell receptor beta chains in this list originate from one sample, sequenced in a study of T cells in Graves' hyperthyroidism and ophthalmopathy. Amplified TCR beta CDR3 regions came from RNA transcripts. A set of HTBI primers served as the primers for a first-round RT-PCR of the TCR CDR3. TCRdb ran MiXCR on the multiplex PCR reads and lists one entry per CDR3 protein. The table shows a few hundred thousand distinct CDR3 sequences, with approximately 15% occurring only once. The sample taken for sequencing was blood. These receptors originate from a woman aged 30 to 39 with Graves' hyperthyroidism that later progressed to Graves' ophthalmopathy.

This clonotype was counted ten times or more. DNA of the CDR3: TGCAGTGCGGGACCCGGGACAACTCTCGAGACCCAGTACTTC. It encodes CSAGPGTTLETQYF. The chain joins TRBV20-1 to TRBJ2-5, with a possible D match to TRBD1 (6 bases). CDR1 and CDR2 (germline): DFQATT, SNEGSKA (reference sequence). V lost 6 bases and J 5 bases, leaving 19 bases between the germline ends. This CDR3 is built from 14 residues.

This clonotype was picked up a small number of times. The rearrangement joins TRBV6-1 to TRBJ2-7, with 9 positions matching TRBD2. The CDR3 runs to 14 residues. J gave up 3 bases and V 7 bases, and 7 bases lay outside the gene matches. Germline lookup yields CDR1 MNHNS and CDR2 SASEGT. Written as DNA, the CDR3 is TGTGCCAGCACTGCGGCTAGCGGGAACTACGAGCAGTACTTC. As protein: CASTAASGNYEQYF.

The chain recombines TRBV11-3 with TRBJ1-5, with D tentatively TRBD1 (5 bases). The CDR3 runs to 13 residues. The V gene's germline CDR1 is SGHNT and CDR2 YENEEA. V was shortened by 4 bases and J by 7 bases, with 11 bases between the two germline ends. CDR3 sequence reads: CASSSATEQPQHF. The CDR3 region has the DNA TGTGCCAGCAGCTCCGCGACAGAACAGCCCCAGCATTTT.

This clonotype was seen only a few times. The junction and the germline gene differ at one end; a read error may be behind it. The chain has TRBV19 and TRBJ2-7; unclear D gene. Germline-derived CDR1 and CDR2 are LNHDA and SQIVND (reference sequence). CDR3 length: 13 residues. DNA of the CDR3: TGTGCCAGTAGTACCGGTTCCCTCTACGGGCAGTACTTC. Translating gives CASSTGSLYGQYF.

Concerning this clonotype: A much larger clonotype is one base distant, so this may be a read error. The rearrangement joins TRBV18 to TRBJ2-2; TRBD1 is a possible D gene (6 bases). Germline lookup yields CDR1 KGHSH and CDR2 LQKENI. The CDR3 sequence is 16 residues long. CDR3: CASSHGDTYNTGELLF. The CDR3 DNA sequence: TGTGCCAGCTCCCACGGGGACACATACAACACCGGGGAGCTGCTTTTT.

This clonotype was found many times. The chain recombines TRBV27 with TRBJ2-7; 7 bases are shared with TRBD2. The V gene's germline CDR1 is MNHEY and CDR2 SMNVEV (reference sequence). J gave up 5 bases and V 2 bases, and 15 bases lay outside the gene matches. The CDR3 runs to 17 residues. The CDR3 is CASSLDLEPREVHEQYF. DNA of the CDR3: TGTGCCAGCAGTTTAGACCTCGAGCCACGGGAGGTCCACGAGCAGTACTTC.

Notes on this clonotype: A much more abundant neighbour one base away suggests this may be a read error. Likely a read error: the CDR3 ends without its conserved phenylalanine or tryptophan. This rearrangement joins TRBV19 to TRBJ1-2; maybe TRBD1 (6 bases). V shed 9 bases and J shed 5 bases, with 16 bases lying between them. The germline V gene has CDR1 LNHDA and CDR2 SQIVND (reference sequence). This CDR3 is built from 13 residues. CDR3 protein: CASASGAPYGYTL. Written as DNA, the CDR3 is TGTGCCAGCGCCTCAGGGGCGCCATATGGCTACACCCTC.

This chain uses TRBV27 with TRBJ2-7; 7 nucleotides align to TRBD1. V trimming: 3 bases; J trimming: 2 bases; junction bases outside the gene matches: 4. Germline CDR1 is MNHEY and CDR2 is SMNVEV (reference sequence). The length of the CDR3 is 14 residues. CDR3 nucleotides: TGTGCCAGCAGTTTTGGGGACAGAACCTACGAGCAGTACTTC. Translation: CASSFGDRTYEQYF.

This clonotype appeared a few times. The chain joins TRBV28 to TRBJ1-1; maybe TRBD1 (5 bases). Per germline, CDR1 MDHEN and CDR2 SYDVKM. V was cut by 6 bases and J by 4 bases, with 15 bases left in between. This CDR3 contains 14 residues. The CDR3 DNA follows: TGTGCCAGCAGCCTCTCTCAAAGGGGCACTGAAGCTTTCTTT. This encodes CASSLSQRGTEAFF.

The chain couples TRBV7-9 to TRBJ2-1; TRBD2 matches 12 bases. The CDR3 has 19 amino acids. V lost 5 bases to trimming and J lost 0 bases; unmatched junction nucleotides: 11. The germline V gene encodes CDR1 SEHNR and CDR2 FQNEAQ (reference sequence). In nucleotides, the CDR3 is TGTGCCAGCAGCGCACCGACTAGCGGGAGCTCAGGCTCCTACAATGAGCAGTTCTTC. This codes for CASSAPTSGSSGSYNEQFF.